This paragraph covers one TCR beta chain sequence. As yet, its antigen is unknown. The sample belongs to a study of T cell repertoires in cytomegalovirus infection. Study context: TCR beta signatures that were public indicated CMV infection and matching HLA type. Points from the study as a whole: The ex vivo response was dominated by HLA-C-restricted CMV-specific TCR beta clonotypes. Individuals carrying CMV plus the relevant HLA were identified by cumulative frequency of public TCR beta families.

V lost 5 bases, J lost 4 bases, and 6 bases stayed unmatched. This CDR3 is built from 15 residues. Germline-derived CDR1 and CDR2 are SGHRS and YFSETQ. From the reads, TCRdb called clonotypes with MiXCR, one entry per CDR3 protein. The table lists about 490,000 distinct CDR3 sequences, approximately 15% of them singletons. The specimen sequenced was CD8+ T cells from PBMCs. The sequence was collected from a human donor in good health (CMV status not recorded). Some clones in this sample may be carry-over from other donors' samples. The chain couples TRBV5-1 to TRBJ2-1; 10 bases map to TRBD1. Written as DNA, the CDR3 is TGCGCCAGCAGGGCCGGGACAGGGGAATACAATGAGCAGTTCTTC. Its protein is CASRAGTGEYNEQFF.